This T cell receptor (beta chain) was found in a study of T cell responses to AZD1222 COVID-19 vaccine. With regard to this clone: No antigen is known for it.

Method: immunoSEQ multiplex PCR; TCRdb's copy keeps in-frame clones and lacks some. The repertoire holds roughly 200,000 clones, with about 92% as singletons. V lost 5 bases, J lost 2 bases, and 10 bases lay in between. CDR3 length equals 14 residues. CDR1 is SGHVS, CDR2 FQNEAQ, per germline. The study's findings and limits: Epitopes outside B.1.351 and B.1.1.7 mutated regions reportedly drew nearly half of spike TCRs. Baseline serology detected seropositivity in only a handful of AZD1222 recipients. Possibly, clonal diversity was underestimated; donors were largely white British and included more females.

The chain joins TRBV7-8 to TRBJ1-3; D possibly corresponds to TRBD1 (6 bases). The source material was peripheral blood, sampled 28 days after the second dose of the MenACWY control vaccine. The receptor was derived from an adult who received the MenACWY meningococcal vaccine as a control. The CDR3 loop reads CASSPRDTGNTIYF. The CDR3 bases are TGTGCCAGCAGCCCCCGGGACACTGGAAACACCATATATTTT.